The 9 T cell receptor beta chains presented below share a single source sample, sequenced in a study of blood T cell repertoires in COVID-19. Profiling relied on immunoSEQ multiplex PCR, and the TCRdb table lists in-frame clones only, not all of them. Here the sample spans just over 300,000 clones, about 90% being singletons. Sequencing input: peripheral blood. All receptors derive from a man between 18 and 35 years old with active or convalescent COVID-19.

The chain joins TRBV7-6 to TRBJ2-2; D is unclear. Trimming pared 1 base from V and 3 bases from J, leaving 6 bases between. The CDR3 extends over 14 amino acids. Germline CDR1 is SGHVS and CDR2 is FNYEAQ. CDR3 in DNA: TGTGCCAGCAGCTTAGGCGGATACACCGGGGAGCTGTTTTTT. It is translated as CASSLGGYTGELFF. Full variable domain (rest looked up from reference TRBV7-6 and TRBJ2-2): GAGVSQSPRYKVTKRGQDVALRCDPISGHVSLYWYRQALGQGPEFLTYFNYEAQQDKSGLPNDRFSAERPEGSISTLTIQRTEQRDSAMYRCASSLGGYTGELFFGEGSRLTVL.

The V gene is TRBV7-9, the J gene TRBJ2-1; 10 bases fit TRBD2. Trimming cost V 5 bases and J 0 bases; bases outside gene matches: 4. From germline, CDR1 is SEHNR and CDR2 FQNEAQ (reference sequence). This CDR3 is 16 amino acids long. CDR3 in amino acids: CASSPSGGSSYNEQFF. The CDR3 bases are TGTGCCAGCAGCCCTAGCGGGGGAAGCTCCTACAATGAGCAGTTCTTC.

Here the CDR3 reads CASISVAGHNEQFF. As DNA, the CDR3 is TGTGCCAGCATCTCAGTCGCGGGGCACAATGAGCAGTTCTTC. This chain links TRBV2 with TRBJ2-1; a possible D gene is TRBD2 (6 bases). The CDR3 has 14 residues. Germline CDR1 reads SNHLY; CDR2 reads FYNNEI. V gave up 7 bases and J gave up 5 bases, with 15 bases separating them.

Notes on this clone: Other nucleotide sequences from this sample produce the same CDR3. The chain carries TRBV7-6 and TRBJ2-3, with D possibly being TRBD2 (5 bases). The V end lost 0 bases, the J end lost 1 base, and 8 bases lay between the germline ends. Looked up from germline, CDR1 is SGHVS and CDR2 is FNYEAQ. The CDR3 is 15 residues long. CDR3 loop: CASSLALAGTDTQYF. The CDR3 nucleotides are TGTGCCAGCAGCTTAGCCCTAGCAGGCACAGATACGCAGTATTTT.

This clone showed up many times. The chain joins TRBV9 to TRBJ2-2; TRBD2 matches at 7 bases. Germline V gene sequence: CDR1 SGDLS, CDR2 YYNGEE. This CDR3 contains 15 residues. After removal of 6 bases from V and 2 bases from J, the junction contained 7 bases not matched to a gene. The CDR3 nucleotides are TGTGCCAGCAACCGGGACTACTATAACACCGGGGAGCTGTTTTTT. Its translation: CASNRDYYNTGELFF.

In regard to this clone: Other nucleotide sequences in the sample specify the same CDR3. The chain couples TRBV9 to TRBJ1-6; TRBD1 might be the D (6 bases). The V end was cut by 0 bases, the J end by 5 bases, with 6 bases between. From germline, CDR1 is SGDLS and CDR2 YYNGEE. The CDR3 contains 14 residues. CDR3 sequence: CASSVGQDNSPLHF. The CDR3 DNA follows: TGTGCCAGCAGCGTAGGACAGGATAATTCACCCCTCCACTTT.

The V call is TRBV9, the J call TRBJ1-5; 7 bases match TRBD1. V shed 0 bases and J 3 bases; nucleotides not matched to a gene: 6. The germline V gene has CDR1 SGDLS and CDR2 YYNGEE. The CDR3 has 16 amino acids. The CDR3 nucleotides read TGTGCCAGCAGCGTAGGAGAAGGGGGCATCAATCAGCCCCAGCATTTT. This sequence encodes CASSVGEGGINQPQHF.

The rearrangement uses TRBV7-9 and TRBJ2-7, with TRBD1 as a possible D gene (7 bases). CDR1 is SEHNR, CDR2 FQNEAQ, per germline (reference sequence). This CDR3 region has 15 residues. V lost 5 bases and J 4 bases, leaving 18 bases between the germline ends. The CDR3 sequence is CASSAGVTGTYEQYF. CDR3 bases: TGTGCCAGCAGCGCAGGAGTGACAGGGACTTACGAGCAGTACTTC.

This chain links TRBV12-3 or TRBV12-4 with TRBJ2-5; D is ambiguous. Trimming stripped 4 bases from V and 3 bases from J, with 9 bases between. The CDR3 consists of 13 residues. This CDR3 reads CASSSGPEETQYF. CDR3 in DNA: TGTGCCAGCAGTTCTGGCCCTGAAGAGACCCAGTACTTC.